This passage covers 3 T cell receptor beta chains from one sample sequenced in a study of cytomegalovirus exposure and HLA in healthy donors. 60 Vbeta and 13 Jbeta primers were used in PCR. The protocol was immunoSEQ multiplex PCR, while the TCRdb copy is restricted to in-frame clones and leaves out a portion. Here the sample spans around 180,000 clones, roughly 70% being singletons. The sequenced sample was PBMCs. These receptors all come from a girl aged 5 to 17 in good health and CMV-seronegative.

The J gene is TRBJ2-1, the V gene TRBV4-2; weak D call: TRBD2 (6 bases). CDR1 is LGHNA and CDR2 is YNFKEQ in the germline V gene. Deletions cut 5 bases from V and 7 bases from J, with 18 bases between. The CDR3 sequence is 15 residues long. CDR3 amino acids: CASSSRLGRFNEQFF. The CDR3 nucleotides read TGTGCCAGCAGCTCACGACTAGGGCGTTTTAATGAGCAGTTCTTC.

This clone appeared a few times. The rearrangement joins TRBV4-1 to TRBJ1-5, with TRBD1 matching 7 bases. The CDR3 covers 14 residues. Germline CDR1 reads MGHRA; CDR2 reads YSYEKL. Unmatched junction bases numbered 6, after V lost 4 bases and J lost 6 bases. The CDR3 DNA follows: TGCGCCAGCAGCCTCCACAGGGACAGTCAGCCCCAGCATTTT. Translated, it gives CASSLHRDSQPQHF.

The CDR3 here is CASSLDRREGYGYTF. In nucleotides, the CDR3 is TGTGCCAGCAGCTTGGATCGCAGGGAAGGCTATGGCTACACCTTC. The chain links TRBV5-6 to TRBJ1-2; D perhaps matches TRBD1 (5 bases). Germline V gene lookup returns CDR1 SGHDT and CDR2 YYEEEE. This CDR3 has 15 amino acids. The ends were cut back, 0 bases at V and 4 bases at J, with 13 bases in the middle.